The rows below give T cell receptor beta chains drawn from one sample of a study of shared clonotypes between healthy human individuals. Assay used: immunoSEQ multiplex PCR; TCRdb lists only in-frame clones, some missing. Of about 1,900,000 clones in the sample, approximately 94% were seen once. The sample was naive CD8+ T cells sorted from blood. Receptors originate from a man younger than 35 in good health. Each CDR3 is given with its conserved first and last residue. Each record gives: clone size, J gene, V gene, D gene, CDR3 DNA, CDR3 protein. A D gene is named only where the DNA matches it firmly. For some rows the clone size is stated as once, few or many, or as a class when expanded; others skip it.

- TRBJ1-6 TRBV13 TRBD1 TGTGCCAGCAGAGACTCGACAGGGGGTAATTCACCCCTCCACTTT CASRDSTGGNSPLHF
- TRBJ2-1 TRBV5-6 TRBD2 TGTGCCAGCAGCTTGGGACTAGCTTACAATGAGCAGTTCTTC CASSLGLAYNEQFF
- TRBJ1-1 TRBV9 - TGTGCCAGCAGGGACCCCCTTAGGGGGGCGGACACTGAAGCTTTCTTT CASRDPLRGADTEAFF
few TRBJ1-1 TRBV27 - TGTGCCAGCAGTTTGGACAGAGACACTGAAGCTTTCTTT CASSLDRDTEAFF
- TRBJ2-1 TRBV30 - TGTGCCTGGAGTGTTGGGCCGGGTACACTCTACAATGAGCAGTTCTTC CAWSVGPGTLYNEQFF
- TRBJ2-1 TRBV27 - TGTGCCAGCAGTTTATCGAGTACAGGACGCTCCTACAATGAGCAGTTCTTC CASSLSSTGRSYNEQFF
few TRBJ1-2 TRBV2 - TGTGCCACCCCGGGCAGTGGGAGTGGCTATGGCTACACCTTC CATPGSGSGYGYTF
- TRBJ2-3 TRBV11-3 - TGTGCCAGCAGCTTAACGGTCTCAGATACGCAGTATTTT CASSLTVSDTQYF
- TRBJ2-2 TRBV11-2 - TGTGCCAGCAGCCAATTCACCCCGGGCTACCTCACCGGGGAGCTGTTTTTT CASSQFTPGYLTGELFF
- TRBJ2-5 TRBV7-9 - TGTGCCAGCAGCTTAGAATCCAGGACGCTCAATCTTGAGACCCAGTACTTC CASSLESRTLNLETQYF
- TRBJ2-7 TRBV5-6 - TGTGCCAGCAGCTCCGACCGAAATTCCTACGAGCAGTACTTC CASSSDRNSYEQYF